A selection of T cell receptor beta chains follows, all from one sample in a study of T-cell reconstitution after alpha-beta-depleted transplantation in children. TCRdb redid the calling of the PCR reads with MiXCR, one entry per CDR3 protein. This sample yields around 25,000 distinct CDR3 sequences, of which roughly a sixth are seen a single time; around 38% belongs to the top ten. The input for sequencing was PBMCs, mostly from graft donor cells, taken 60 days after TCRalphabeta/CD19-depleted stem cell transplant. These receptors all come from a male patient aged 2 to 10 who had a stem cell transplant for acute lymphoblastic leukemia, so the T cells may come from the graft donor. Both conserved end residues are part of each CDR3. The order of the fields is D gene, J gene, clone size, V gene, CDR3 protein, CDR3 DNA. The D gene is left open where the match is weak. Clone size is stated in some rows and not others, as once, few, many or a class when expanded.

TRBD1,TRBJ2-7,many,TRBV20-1,CSARGTGVDEQYF,TGCAGTGCTAGGGGGACAGGGGTCGACGAGCAGTACTTC
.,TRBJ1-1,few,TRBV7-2,CASSLGSDTEAFF,TGTGCCAGCAGCTTAGGGTCGGACACTGAAGCTTTCTTT
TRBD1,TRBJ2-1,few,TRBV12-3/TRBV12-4,CASSIGQGPYNEQFF,TGTGCCAGCAGCATCGGACAGGGGCCCTACAATGAGCAGTTCTTC
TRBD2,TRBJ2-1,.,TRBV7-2,CASSSAGTRGNEQFF,TGTGCCAGCAGCTCGGCCGGGACTAGGGGCAATGAGCAGTTCTTC
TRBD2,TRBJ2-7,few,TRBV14,CASSPIAGVYEQYF,TGTGCCAGCAGCCCGATAGCGGGAGTTTACGAGCAGTACTTC
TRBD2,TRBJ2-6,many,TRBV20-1,CSARTSGRLGANVLTF,TGCAGTGCAAGGACTAGCGGGAGGTTAGGGGCCAACGTCCTGACTTTC
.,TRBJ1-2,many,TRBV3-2,CASSPRHGQAFYGYTF,TGTGCCAGCAGCCCTAGACATGGGCAGGCTTTCTATGGCTACACCTTC
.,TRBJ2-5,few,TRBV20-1,CSASGGETQYF,TGCAGTGCTAGCGGCGGGGAGACCCAGTACTTC
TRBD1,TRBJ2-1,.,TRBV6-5,CASLSGQGAYEQFF,TGTGCCAGCCTCTCCGGACAGGGGGCTTATGAGCAGTTCTTC
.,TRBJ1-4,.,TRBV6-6,CASSYRGCEKLFF,TGTGCCAGCAGTTACAGGGGGTGCGAAAAACTGTTTTTT
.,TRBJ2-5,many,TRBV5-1,CASSLRGEETQYF,TGCGCCAGCAGCTTGAGGGGTGAAGAGACCCAGTACTTC
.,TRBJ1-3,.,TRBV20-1,CSARGGYRDSGNTIYF,TGCAGTGCTAGGGGGGGGTATCGGGACTCTGGAAACACCATATATTTT
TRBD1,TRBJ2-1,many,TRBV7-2,CASSETGGIYNEQFF,TGTGCCAGCAGCGAAACAGGGGGTATCTACAATGAGCAGTTCTTC
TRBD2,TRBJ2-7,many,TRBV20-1,CSAALTSGVGYEQYF,TGCAGTGCTGCTCTGACTAGCGGGGTTGGTTACGAGCAGTACTTC
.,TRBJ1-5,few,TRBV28,CASTRMEGSNQPQHF,TGTGCCAGCACCCGAATGGAGGGGAGCAATCAGCCCCAGCATTTT
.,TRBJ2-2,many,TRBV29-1,CSVDPGPDVANTGELFF,TGCAGCGTTGACCCAGGGCCGGACGTAGCGAACACCGGGGAGCTGTTTTTT
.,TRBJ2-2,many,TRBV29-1,CSAGGRFTGELFF,TGCAGCGCCGGGGGCCGGTTCACCGGGGAGCTGTTTTTT
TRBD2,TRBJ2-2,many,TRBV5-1,CASSLPTSGNTGELFF,TGCGCCAGCAGCTTGCCTACTAGCGGGAATACCGGGGAGCTGTTTTTT
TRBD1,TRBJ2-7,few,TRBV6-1,CASTPDRDNEQYF,TGTGCCAGCACCCCGGACAGGGACAACGAGCAGTACTTC
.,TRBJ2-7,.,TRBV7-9,CASSRDTGRVMQYF,TGTGCCAGCAGCCGCGACACAGGGCGGGTGATGCAGTACTTC
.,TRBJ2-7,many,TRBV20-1,CSARASPYEQYF,TGCAGTGCTAGAGCATCACCCTACGAGCAGTACTTC
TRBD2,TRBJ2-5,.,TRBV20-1,CSATQRGDYQETQYF,TGCAGTGCTACTCAGCGGGGGGATTACCAAGAGACCCAGTACTTC
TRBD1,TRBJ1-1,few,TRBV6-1,CASSSSSRGLTEAFF,TGTGCCAGCAGCTCTAGCAGCAGGGGGCTCACTGAAGCTTTCTTT
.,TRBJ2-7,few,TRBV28,CASSYMQVTLSYEQYF,TGTGCCAGCAGTTACATGCAAGTGACACTCTCCTACGAGCAGTACTTC
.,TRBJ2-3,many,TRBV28,CASSLWQVSTDTQYF,TGTGCCAGCAGTTTATGGCAGGTTAGCACAGATACGCAGTATTTT
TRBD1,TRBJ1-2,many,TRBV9,CASSAGRQGANYYGYTF,TGTGCCAGCAGCGCCGGCCGACAGGGGGCAAATTACTATGGCTACACCTTC
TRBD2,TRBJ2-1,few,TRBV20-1,CSARWTSGSASQFF,TGCAGTGCTAGGTGGACTAGCGGGAGTGCATCGCAGTTCTTC
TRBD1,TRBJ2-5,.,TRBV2,CASSEEGQGQETQYF,TGTGCCAGCAGTGAAGAGGGACAGGGGCAAGAGACCCAGTACTTC
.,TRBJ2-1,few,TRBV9,CASSVGRTTNNEQFF,TGTGCCAGCAGCGTAGGGAGGACAACTAACAATGAGCAGTTCTTC
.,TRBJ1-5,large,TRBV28,CASKSGSNSNQPQHF,TGTGCCAGCAAGTCCGGATCTAATAGCAATCAGCCCCAGCATTTT
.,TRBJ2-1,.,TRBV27,CASSLSWRGAKGEQFF,TGTGCCAGCAGTTTATCGTGGCGAGGGGCGAAGGGCGAGCAGTTCTTC
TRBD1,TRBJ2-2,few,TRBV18,CASSPLLQGELELFF,TGTGCCAGCTCACCACTTTTACAGGGGGAATTGGAGCTGTTTTTT
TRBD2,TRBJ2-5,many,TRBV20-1,CSASGLAGNPQETQYF,TGCAGTGCTAGCGGACTAGCGGGGAACCCCCAAGAGACCCAGTACTTC
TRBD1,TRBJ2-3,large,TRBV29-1,CSDGPDRADTQYF,TGCAGCGACGGACCGGACAGGGCCGATACGCAGTATTTT
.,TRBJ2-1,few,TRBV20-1,CSARLLRDSLRGEQFF,TGCAGTGCTAGGTTACTCCGGGACTCCCTAAGGGGAGAGCAGTTCTTC
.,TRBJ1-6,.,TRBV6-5,CASSYVNSPLHF,TGTGCCAGCAGTTACGTCAATTCACCCCTCCACTTT
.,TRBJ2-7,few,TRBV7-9,CASSLGGQWGPGEQYF,TGTGCCAGCAGCTTAGGTGGGCAGTGGGGTCCTGGCGAGCAGTACTTC
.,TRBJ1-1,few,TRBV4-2,CASSQDVSRVTEAFF,TGTGCCAGCAGCCAAGACGTTAGCAGGGTGACTGAAGCTTTCTTT
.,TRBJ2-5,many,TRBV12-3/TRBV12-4,CASSLAPQPSQETQYF,TGTGCCAGCAGTTTAGCGCCACAGCCATCCCAAGAGACCCAGTACTTC
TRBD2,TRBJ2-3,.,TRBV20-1,CSAVPSGRGGTDTQYF,TGCAGTGCTGTACCCTCGGGGCGGGGGGGGACAGATACGCAGTATTTT
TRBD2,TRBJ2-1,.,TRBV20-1,CSARDVAGGYNEQFF,TGCAGTGCTAGAGATGTGGCGGGGGGTTACAATGAGCAGTTCTTC
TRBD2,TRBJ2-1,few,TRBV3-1,CASSQRVLAARNEQFF,TGTGCCAGCAGCCAACGAGTACTAGCGGCTCGCAATGAGCAGTTCTTC